The rows below give T cell receptor beta chains drawn from one sample of a study of cytomegalovirus exposure and HLA in healthy donors. Here immunoSEQ multiplex PCR was the method, and the copy in TCRdb shows in-frame clones only, minus some. The table shows around 100,000 clones, with approximately 78% occurring only once. The sequenced sample consisted of PBMCs. Receptors originate from a man in his thirties or forties in good health and CMV-seropositive. Each CDR3 is given with its conserved first and last residue. The D gene is left open where the match is weak. The size of a clone is reported for some rows only, either as once, few or many, or as a class for expanded clones.

d_gene: NA
len: 17
v_gene: TRBV5-1
j_gene: TRBJ2-2
abundance: NA
CDR3aa: CASSPTGQGIDTGELFF
CDR3nt: TGCGCCAGCAGCCCAACCGGGCAGGGGATAGACACCGGGGAGCTGTTTTTT

d_gene: TRBD2
len: 15
v_gene: TRBV5-1
j_gene: TRBJ2-3
abundance: NA
CDR3aa: CASSEGTSGTDTQYF
CDR3nt: TGCGCCAGCAGCGAGGGGACTAGCGGCACAGATACGCAGTATTTT

d_gene: TRBD2
len: 16
v_gene: TRBV5-6
j_gene: TRBJ2-5
abundance: NA
CDR3aa: CASSLRVGRAQETQYF
CDR3nt: TGTGCCAGCAGCTTGAGGGTCGGGAGGGCCCAAGAGACCCAGTACTTC

d_gene: TRBD1
len: 15
v_gene: TRBV7-2
j_gene: TRBJ2-5
abundance: NA
CDR3aa: CASSSRTGDQETQYF
CDR3nt: TGTGCCAGCAGCTCCCGGACAGGAGACCAAGAGACCCAGTACTTC

d_gene: TRBD1
len: 16
v_gene: TRBV11-2
j_gene: TRBJ2-1
abundance: NA
CDR3aa: CASSSKTGTGVNEQFF
CDR3nt: TGTGCCAGCAGCTCCAAAACTGGGACAGGGGTCAATGAGCAGTTCTTC

d_gene: NA
len: 15
v_gene: TRBV5-6
j_gene: TRBJ2-5
abundance: NA
CDR3aa: CASSLTVSRGETQYF
CDR3nt: TGTGCCAGCAGCTTAACAGTAAGCAGGGGAGAGACCCAGTACTTC

d_gene: NA
len: 14
v_gene: TRBV10-1
j_gene: TRBJ2-3
abundance: NA
CDR3aa: CASSRTGSTDTQYF
CDR3nt: TGCGCCAGCAGTAGAACGGGGAGCACAGATACGCAGTATTTT

d_gene: TRBD1
len: 14
v_gene: TRBV27
j_gene: TRBJ2-1
abundance: few
CDR3aa: CASSTRTGINEQFF
CDR3nt: TGTGCCAGCAGTACCCGGACAGGGATTAATGAGCAGTTCTTC

d_gene: NA
len: 13
v_gene: TRBV15
j_gene: TRBJ1-1
abundance: NA
CDR3aa: CATSRVVQGEAFF
CDR3nt: TGTGCCACCAGCAGAGTTGTGCAGGGAGAAGCTTTCTTT

d_gene: TRBD1
len: 15
v_gene: TRBV27
j_gene: TRBJ1-1
abundance: NA
CDR3aa: CASSPGQGKSDEAFF
CDR3nt: TGTGCCAGCAGCCCGGGACAGGGGAAAAGTGATGAAGCTTTCTTT

d_gene: NA
len: 15
v_gene: TRBV5-5
j_gene: TRBJ2-2
abundance: NA
CDR3aa: CASSLLGASTGELFF
CDR3nt: TGTGCCAGCAGCTTGTTGGGGGCCAGCACCGGGGAGCTGTTTTTT

d_gene: NA
len: 16
v_gene: TRBV6-5
j_gene: TRBJ1-2
abundance: NA
CDR3aa: CASSYSFPRANYGYTF
CDR3nt: TGTGCCAGCAGTTACTCTTTTCCGAGAGCTAACTATGGCTACACCTTC

d_gene: TRBD2
len: 15
v_gene: TRBV7-2
j_gene: TRBJ2-1
abundance: once
CDR3aa: CASSQLAGVYNEQFF
CDR3nt: TGTGCCAGCAGCCAGCTAGCGGGAGTTTACAATGAGCAGTTCTTC

d_gene: NA
len: 14
v_gene: TRBV6-1
j_gene: TRBJ2-2
abundance: once
CDR3aa: CASSGEAGTGELFF
CDR3nt: TGTGCCAGCAGTGGAGAAGCGGGCACCGGGGAGCTGTTTTTT